These 8 T cell receptor beta chains came from one sample sequenced in a study of T cell changes during pregnancy in multiple sclerosis. Only in-frame clones appear in the TCRdb table, and some are missing; sequencing was by immunoSEQ multiplex PCR. This table holds about 110,000 clones, 90% to 95% found once. This specimen consisted of peripheral blood, obtained in the third trimester of pregnancy. These TCRs come from a female donor with multiple sclerosis, enrolled in a pregnancy study.

The chain joins TRBV9 to TRBJ2-1; a possible D gene is TRBD1 (5 bases). V lost 0 bases and J lost 15, with 13 bases in between. Germline V gives CDR1 SGDLS, CDR2 YYNGEE. The CDR3 contains 12 residues. The CDR3 protein is CASSVATGPPFF. The DNA of the CDR3 is TGTGCCAGCAGCGTAGCAACAGGTCCCCCGTTCTTC.

Only one count was recorded for this clone. The chain combines TRBV7-2 with TRBJ1-1; a possible D gene is TRBD1 (5 bases). Germline lookup yields CDR1 SGHTA and CDR2 FQGNSA. Trimming stripped 5 bases from V and 6 bases from J, with 22 bases between. The CDR3 runs to 16 residues. The CDR3 nucleotides read TGTGCCAGCAGCCCCAACGAGGTACGGGGGAGACCTGAAGCTTTCTTT. Its protein product is CASSPNEVRGRPEAFF.

V is TRBV7-2 and J is TRBJ2-5; D gene unclear. With 5 bases removed from V and 1 base from J, the gap between germline ends came to 2 bases. Looked up from germline, CDR1 is SGHTA and CDR2 is FQGNSA. There are 11 residues in the CDR3. CDR3 sequence (DNA): TGTGCCAGCAGCCTCCAAGAGACCCAGTACTTC. This gives the protein CASSLQETQYF. Looking up the rest from reference TRBV7-2 and TRBJ2-5 gives the full variable domain: GAGVSQSPSNKVTEKGKDVELRCDPISGHTALYWYRQSLGQGLEFLIYFQGNSAPDKSGLPSDRFSAERTGGSVSTLTIQRTQQEDSAVYLCASSLQETQYFGPGTRLLVL.

The gene calls are TRBV2 and TRBJ2-3, with D perhaps TRBD1 (6 bases). Germline assignment: CDR1 SNHLY and CDR2 FYNNEI. This CDR3 contains 14 residues. The V end was cut by 5 bases, the J end by 1 base, with 10 bases between. Here the CDR3 DNA reads TGTGCCAGCAGTTACAACAGGGGCACAGATACGCAGTATTTT. This gives the protein CASSYNRGTDTQYF. Full variable domain (outside the CDR3, taken from reference TRBV2 and TRBJ2-3): EPEVTQTPSHQVTQMGQEVILRCVPISNHLYFYWYRQILGQKVEFLVSFYNNEISEKSEIFDDQFSVERPDGSNFTLKIRSTKLEDSAMYFCASSYNRGTDTQYFGPGTRLTVL.

This chain joins TRBV10-3 and TRBJ2-3, with D possibly being TRBD1 (5 bases). V was pared by 10 bases and J by 4 bases, with 12 bases between. This CDR3 contains 12 residues. The germline CDR1 and CDR2 sequences are ENHRY and SYGVKD. CDR3 region: CATLGAPDTQYF. The CDR3 DNA reads as TGTGCCACCCTAGGGGCCCCAGATACGCAGTATTTT.

Notes on this clone: One end of the junction is discordant with germline, which a read error may explain. The chain couples TRBV25-1 to TRBJ2-1; 11 nucleotides agree with TRBD2. This CDR3 is built from 15 residues. CDR1 is MGHDK, CDR2 SYGVNS, per germline. The CDR3 nucleotides read TGTGCCAGCCGCGATAGCGGGGGGGCCTATAATGAGCAGTTCTTC. Encoded protein: CASRDSGGAYNEQFF.

The rearrangement joins TRBV5-4 to TRBJ2-2; D unresolved. The CDR3 runs 13 residues. Germline V lookup: CDR1 SGHNT, CDR2 YYREEE (reference sequence). The germline V and J ends were trimmed by 4 bases and 0 bases, with 4 bases remaining between them. In nucleotides, the CDR3 is TGTGCCAGCAGCCTACCGAACACCGGGGAGCTGTTTTTT. Translation gives CASSLPNTGELFF.

This chain joins TRBV10-3 and TRBJ1-2; 9 nucleotides line up with TRBD1. Germline V gene data show CDR1 as ENHRY and CDR2 as SYGVKD. The CDR3 consists of 13 residues. After removal of 6 bases from V and 6 bases from J, the junction contained 5 bases not matched to a gene. The chain's CDR3 is CAIRGTGLDGYTF. CDR3 coding DNA: TGTGCCATCAGAGGGACAGGGCTCGATGGCTACACCTTC.